One and the same sample provided the 16 T cell receptor beta chains below, sequenced in a study of tumor-infiltrating lymphocytes in primary liver carcinoma. The authors made TCR beta cDNA from approximately 490 ng total RNA with a constant-region primer. Employing slightly modified ARM-PCR, three nested multiplex PCR rounds were run, and these gave rise to the TCR beta libraries. A C-beta reverse primer and TRBV1-TRBV30 forward primers served in each of the first two PCR rounds, at 9 to 10 cycles apiece. TCRdb re-called the multiplex PCR reads with MiXCR, one entry per CDR3 protein. The sample holds some 200,000 distinct CDR3 sequences, approximately 64% seen once. The researchers obtained blood RNA from unsorted whole blood and also extracted germline DNA. Sequenced material: peripheral blood. The receptors shown here come from a woman in her sixties with primary liver carcinoma and hepatitis B virus infection.

In this sample, this clonotype turned up many times. This chain uses TRBV4-2 with TRBJ2-3; a weak D match, TRBD2 (6 bases). The CDR3 spans 13 residues. From germline, CDR1 is LGHNA and CDR2 YNFKEQ. Trimming removed 8 bases at V and 0 bases at J, with 9 bases between. The CDR3 nucleotides read TGTGCCAGCGGCCGGGAGAGCACAGATACGCAGTATTTT. Amino acid sequence: CASGRESTDTQYF.

As for this clonotype: An end of the junction does not agree with germline; a read error may underlie this. V gene TRBV11-2 combines with J gene TRBJ2-5, with TRBD2 matching over 7 bases. CDR1 and CDR2 from the germline V gene are SGHAT and FQNNGV. This CDR3 is built from 17 residues. The CDR3 DNA reads TGTGCCAGCAGCTTAGTTCCCGGCGGGAGAATCGAGGGGACCCAGCACTTC. It encodes CASSLVPGGRIEGTQHF.

This clonotype has only one observation. A clone one base away is much larger, so this may be a read error. The chain combines TRBV4-1 with TRBJ2-7; no firm D call. V lost 0 bases to trimming and J lost 2 bases, with 14 bases between them. This CDR3 is built from 16 residues. Germline lookup yields CDR1 MGHRA and CDR2 YSYEKL. The CDR3, as DNA: TGCGCCAGCAGCCAAGATGGAAATTTCCCCGCCTACGAGCAGTACTTC. Its translation is CASSQDGNFPAYEQYF.

About this clonotype: This may arise from a read error, as a much more abundant clone is one base away. CDR3 in amino acids: CAGSAGQQFF. As DNA, the CDR3 is TGCGCCGGCAGCGCGGGACAGCAGTTCTTC. The gene calls are TRBV4-1 and TRBJ2-1; tentative D call: TRBD2 (6 bases). The CDR3 is made up of 10 amino acids. Germline V gene lookup returns CDR1 MGHRA and CDR2 YSYEKL.

The rearrangement joins TRBV11-2 to TRBJ2-5; D possibly matches TRBD1 or TRBD2 (5 bases each). In germline, CDR1 is SGHAT, CDR2 FQNNGV. There are 14 residues in the CDR3. As DNA, the CDR3 is TGTGTCAACAGCCCCTCGGGTGGGGGAGAGACCCAGTACTTC. It specifies CVNSPSGGGETQYF.

Of note for this clonotype: This may be a read error, as it is one base from a much larger clone. The chain employs TRBV14 and TRBJ1-2; tentative D call: TRBD1 (6 bases). The CDR3 covers 16 residues. The germline gives CDR1 SGHDN, CDR2 FVKESK. Written as DNA, the CDR3 is TGTGCCAGCAGCCGAGAAGGGGGTATGAGGAGCTATGGCTGCACCTTC. Residues: CASSREGGMRSYGCTF.

On this clonotype: At one of its ends the junction is not consistent with the germline gene, which may arise from a read error. The V call is TRBV5-6, the J call TRBJ1-6, with 9 bases identical to TRBD1. The germline gives CDR1 SGHDT, CDR2 YYEEEE. CDR3 length equals 15 residues. CDR3 residues: CASTRRDRDNSPLHF. CDR3 bases: TGTGCCAGCACCAGGCGGGACAGGGATAATTCACCTCTCCACTTT.

The V call is TRBV28, the J call TRBJ2-1; weak D call: TRBD2 (6 bases). The CDR3 runs 13 residues. Trimming stripped 2 bases from V and 9 bases from J, with 11 bases between. Germline CDR1 is MDHEN and CDR2 is SYDVKM. CDR3 sequence: CASSLGGDREQFF. The CDR3 coding sequence is TGTGCCAGCAGTTTAGGAGGGGACCGTGAGCAGTTCTTC. Drawing the rest from reference TRBV28 and TRBJ2-1, the complete variable domain is DVKVTQSSRYLVKRTGEKVFLECVQDMDHENMFWYRQDPGLGLRLIYFSYDVKMKEKGDIPEGYSVSREKKERFSLILESASTNQTSMYLCASSLGGDREQFFGPGTRLTVL.

Note on this clonotype: This may stem from a read error, because a much larger clone lies one nucleotide away. V gene TRBV4-1 combines with J gene TRBJ2-3, with TRBD2 matching 9 bases. The V gene's germline CDR1 is MGHRA and CDR2 YSYEKL. This CDR3 comprises 17 residues. As DNA, the CDR3 is TGCGCCAGCAGCCATGGTCGACTAGCGGTAAAATCAGATACGCGGTATTTT. Translation gives CASSHGRLAVKSDTRYF.

In the case of this clonotype: With a much larger clone just one base away, this may be a read error. The chain links TRBV6-1 to TRBJ2-4; maybe TRBD2 (5 bases). CDR1 MNHNS and CDR2 SASEGT come from the germline V gene. This CDR3 has 14 residues. This CDR3 is CANSEVRGTNIQYF. DNA of the CDR3: TGTGCCAACAGTGAAGTTCGGGGTACAAACATTCAGTACTTC.

The J gene is TRBJ2-5, the V gene TRBV14; 15 nucleotides line up with TRBD2. J gave up 4 bases and V 6 bases, and 3 bases lay outside the gene matches. CDR3 length: 15 amino acids. CDR1 is SGHDN and CDR2 is FVKESK in the germline V gene. Here the CDR3 DNA reads TGTGCCAGCAGACGGGGACTAGCGGGAGGAGAGACCCAGTACTTC. As protein: CASRRGLAGGETQYF.

About this clonotype: A read error may be the cause here, since a much bigger clone is one base away. The chain joins TRBV29-1 to TRBJ1-2; 9 nucleotides agree with TRBD1. The germline V gene has CDR1 SQVTM and CDR2 ANQGSEA. This CDR3 has 12 amino acids. The CDR3 nucleotides are TGCAGGGTAGCTACAGGGGGCTGGGGCTACACCTTC. Translated: CRVATGGWGYTF.

The genes are TRBV11-2 and TRBJ2-1; TRBD2 matches 8 bases. Germline lookup yields CDR1 SGHAT and CDR2 FQNNGV. This CDR3 comprises 18 residues. The junction had 10 bases not matched to a gene; V was cut back by 1 base and J by 2 bases. The CDR3 is CASSLVRFLAGAYNEQFF. The CDR3 DNA sequence: TGTGCCAGCAGCTTAGTTAGATTCCTAGCGGGTGCCTACAATGAGCAGTTCTTC.

The sample holds many counts of this clonotype. The chain employs TRBV5-6 and TRBJ2-5; D possibly corresponds to TRBD1 (5 bases). This CDR3 has 13 residues. V gave up 4 bases and J gave up 7 bases, with 14 bases separating them. The germline gives CDR1 SGHDT, CDR2 YYEEEE. CDR3: CASSTDWGATQYF. CDR3 DNA: TGTGCCAGCAGCACCGACTGGGGCGCGACCCAGTACTTC.

The V and J genes are TRBV7-8 and TRBJ2-1; TRBD2 matches 11 bases. There are 14 residues in the CDR3. The ends lost 4 bases at V and 13 bases at J; junction bases unmatched: 9. The germline gives CDR1 SGHVS, CDR2 FQNEAQ. CDR3 region: CASSSLPGLAVQFF. The CDR3 DNA follows: TGTGCCAGCAGCTCCCTACCGGGACTAGCGGTCCAGTTCTTC.

At least ten counts were recorded for this clonotype. V is TRBV12-5 and J is TRBJ2-1; D is perhaps TRBD2 (5 bases). Germline loops: CDR1 LGHNT, CDR2 FRNRAP. The CDR3 is 14 residues long. With 6 bases removed from V and 9 bases from J, the gap between germline ends came to 18 bases. CDR3: CASGSGSQAVEQFF. The DNA of the CDR3 is TGTGCTAGTGGCAGCGGCTCCCAGGCGGTTGAGCAGTTCTTC.